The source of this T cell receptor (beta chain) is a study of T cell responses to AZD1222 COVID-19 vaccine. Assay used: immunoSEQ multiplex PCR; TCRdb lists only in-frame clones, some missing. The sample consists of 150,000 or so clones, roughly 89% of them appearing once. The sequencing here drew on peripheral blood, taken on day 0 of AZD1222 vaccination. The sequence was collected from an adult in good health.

CDR3 DNA sequence: TGTGCCAGCAGGGCAGTCGTATATCAGCCCCAGCATTTT. Amino acids: CASRAVVYQPQHF. This chain joins TRBV28 and TRBJ1-5; D is ambiguous. V lost 6 bases and J 5 bases, leaving 11 bases between the germline ends. The germline CDR1 and CDR2 sequences are MDHEN and SYDVKM. The CDR3 is 13 residues long.